Each of the 14 T cell receptor beta chains below was sequenced from the same sample in a study of blood T cells in healthy people across ages. A second PCR, run for about 6 to 11 cycles, used a sample-barcoded 5' primer plus a J-beta primer mix. TCRdb re-called the 5' RACE reads with MiXCR, one entry per CDR3 protein. The data hold 550,000 to 750,000 distinct CDR3 sequences, with around a fifth observed a single time. The specimen was blood. The source of these receptors is a man in his 70s in good health.

This clonotype was detected a few times. The V gene is TRBV10-3, the J gene TRBJ1-1; TRBD1 is a possible D gene (6 bases). Germline values: CDR1 ENHRY, CDR2 SYGVKD. The germline V and J ends were trimmed by 0 bases and 1 base, with 9 bases remaining between them. The CDR3 covers 15 residues. DNA for the CDR3: TGTGCCATCAGTGAGTCAGGACAGAGGAACACTGAAGCTTTCTTT. The encoded protein is CAISESGQRNTEAFF.

This clonotype was detected a few times. Compared with germline, one end of the junction differs, possibly owing to a read error. The gene calls are TRBV6-5 and TRBJ2-1; 8 nucleotides agree with TRBD2. The CDR3 is 17 residues long. From germline, CDR1 is MNHEY and CDR2 SVGAGI. As DNA, the CDR3 is TGTGCCAGCAGTTATTCTATAGCGGGAAGCTCCTACAATGAGCAGCTCTTC. This gives the protein CASSYSIAGSSYNEQLF.

The V and J genes are TRBV20-1 and TRBJ2-3; D remains ambiguous. This CDR3 comprises 13 residues. The V and J ends lost 6 bases and 2 bases respectively, with 12 bases between them. CDR1 is DFQATT, CDR2 SNEGSKA, per germline (reference sequence). CDR3 DNA: TGCAGTGCCAGAACCGGATTCACAGATACGCAGTATTTT. This codes for CSARTGFTDTQYF.

The chain carries TRBV3-1 and TRBJ2-3; 8 nucleotides line up with TRBD2. CDR3 size: 16 residues. Germline CDR1 is LGHDT and CDR2 is YNNKEL (reference sequence). With 1 base clipped from V and 0 bases from J, the junction kept 3 bases outside the gene matches. The CDR3 nucleotides read TGTGCCAGCAGCCAAGCTAGCGGGCCCAGCACAGATACGCAGTATTTT. This encodes CASSQASGPSTDTQYF.

This rearrangement joins TRBV6-2 or TRBV6-3 to TRBJ2-1; D uncertain. The CDR3 contains 12 residues. V lost 2 bases and J lost 9, with 8 bases in between. From germline, CDR1 is MNHEY and CDR2 SVGEGT. The CDR3 DNA reads as TGTGCCAGCAGTTACAGGGCTGTTGAGCAGTTCTTC. Protein: CASSYRAVEQFF.

This clonotype was seen a handful of times. The chain is built from TRBV14 and TRBJ2-5, with D maybe TRBD1 (6 bases). The J call may be mistaken, given a closer DNA end match to TRBJ2-7. The CDR3 is 13 amino acids. Germline CDR1 and CDR2: SGHDN and FVKESK. CDR3 bases: TGTGCCAGCGGCAAAGGACAGTTCTACGAGCAGTACTTC. It yields the protein CASGKGQFYEQYF.

This chain joins TRBV11-2 and TRBJ2-7, with D maybe TRBD2 (5 bases). Germline V CDR1 and CDR2: SGHAT, FQNNGV. CDR3 length equals 14 residues. V was clipped by 6 bases and J by 0 bases, with 12 bases between them. The CDR3 DNA sequence: TGTGCCAGCAGGCAGCGGCTACCCTCCTACGAGCAGTACTTC. The encoded protein is CASRQRLPSYEQYF.

V and J are TRBV19 and TRBJ2-1; D gene unclear. From germline, CDR1 is LNHDA and CDR2 SQIVND (reference sequence). CDR3 size: 13 residues. Trimming shortened V by 0 bases and J by 6 bases, and 6 bases separated the two germline ends. CDR3 residues: CASSIDPRNEQFF. CDR3 DNA sequence: TGTGCCAGTAGTATAGATCCTCGCAATGAGCAGTTCTTC. The variable domain in full, completed from reference TRBV19 and TRBJ2-1, reads DGGITQSPKYLFRKEGQNVTLSCEQNLNHDAMYWYRQDPGQGLRLIYYSQIVNDFQKGDIAEGYSVSREKKESFPLTVTSAQKNPTAFYLCASSIDPRNEQFFGPGTRLTVL.

As DNA, the CDR3 is TGTGCCAGCAGTTTTGGAGCGGGAGCGCCCTACAATGAGCAGTTCTTC. Its protein product is CASSFGAGAPYNEQFF. V and J are TRBV28 and TRBJ2-1; 8 bases align to TRBD2. Germline CDR1 reads MDHEN; CDR2 reads SYDVKM. The CDR3 totals 16 residues. V lost 3 bases to trimming and J lost 2 bases; unmatched junction nucleotides: 6.

A few counts support this clonotype. The J gene is TRBJ2-5, the V gene TRBV5-1; possible D gene TRBD1, 5 bases. The J call may be in error: the DNA end matches TRBJ2-1 better. The germline CDR1 and CDR2 sequences are SGHRS and YFSETQ. The CDR3 runs 13 residues. Here the CDR3 reads CASSLRQMNEQFF. The CDR3 nucleotides read TGCGCCAGCAGCCTAAGACAGATGAATGAGCAGTTCTTC.

The genes are TRBV7-9 and TRBJ2-1; unclear D gene. The length of the CDR3 is 15 residues. CDR1 is SEHNR and CDR2 is FQNEAQ in the germline V gene (reference sequence). V lost 5 bases to trimming and J lost 7 bases, with 18 bases between them. The CDR3 spells CASSPRLSVLNEQFF. The CDR3 nucleotides are TGTGCCAGCAGCCCTCGTTTAAGCGTTTTGAATGAGCAGTTCTTC.

Many counts were recorded for this clonotype. The genes are TRBV20-1 and TRBJ2-1, with D possibly matching TRBD1 (6 bases). Germline values: CDR1 DFQATT, CDR2 SNEGSKA (reference sequence). The length of the CDR3 is 13 residues. V lost 3 bases, J lost 2 bases, and 8 bases lay in between. The CDR3 region is CSASRDTYNEQFF. CDR3 sequence (DNA): TGCAGTGCTAGCCGGGACACCTACAATGAGCAGTTCTTC.

In its sample, this clonotype was seen a few times. This chain links TRBV6-2 or TRBV6-3 with TRBJ1-3; D call uncertain. Trimming took 0 bases from V and 0 from J, leaving 6 bases between them. Germline CDR1 reads MNHEY; CDR2 reads SVGEGT. The length of the CDR3 is 15 residues. For the CDR3, the DNA is TGTGCCAGCAGTTACTCGACTCACTCTGGAAACACCATATATTTT. This gives the protein CASSYSTHSGNTIYF.

This clonotype occurred many times. The chain couples TRBV25-1 to TRBJ2-7; TRBD2 agrees at 10 bases. Trimming took 3 bases from V and 7 from J; bases not matched to a gene: 6. The length of the CDR3 is 14 residues. Per the germline V gene, CDR1 is MGHDK and CDR2 is SYGVNS. CDR3 DNA: TGTGCCAGCAGTGAGATTGGGACTAGCGAGGAGCAGTACTTC. Translated, it gives CASSEIGTSEEQYF.